The 18 T cell receptor beta chains listed next were all sequenced from one sample in a study of graft-versus-host responses after intestinal transplantation. Assay used: immunoSEQ multiplex PCR; TCRdb lists only in-frame clones, some missing. The repertoire holds around 29,000 clones, 70% to 90% seen once, with about 9.9% in the top ten. Sequencing used PBMCs, obtained around 430 days after intestinal transplantation. These receptors originate from a human patient who received an intestinal transplant, so some T cells may come from the graft donor.

The gene calls are TRBV5-4 and TRBJ1-1; D call uncertain. Germline V gene data show CDR1 as SGHNT and CDR2 as YYREEE (reference sequence). V was shortened by 0 bases and J by 4 bases, with 7 bases between the two germline ends. The CDR3 contains 13 residues. CDR3 in amino acids: CASSLAQATEAFF. The CDR3 DNA is TGTGCCAGCAGCTTGGCCCAGGCCACTGAAGCTTTCTTT.

The rearrangement uses TRBV5-8 and TRBJ1-2; D gene uncertain. This CDR3 contains 16 residues. Germline CDR1 SGHTS, CDR2 YDEGEE. Trimming removed 4 bases from V and 5 bases from J, with 21 bases in between. The CDR3 coding sequence is TGTGCCAGCAGCGCCCACGGCGGAGGACGATCGTATGGCTACACCTTC. The encoded protein is CASSAHGGGRSYGYTF.

This chain joins TRBV6-1 and TRBJ1-5; D possibly corresponds to TRBD1 (6 bases). This CDR3 comprises 15 residues. V was clipped by 1 base and J by 3 bases, with 10 bases between them. CDR1 and CDR2 (germline): MNHNS, SASEGT. CDR3 coding DNA: TGTGCCAGCAGTGAAGAGGGGGGTTCCAATCAGCCCCAGCATTTT. Encoded protein: CASSEEGGSNQPQHF.

V is TRBV6-5 and J is TRBJ1-1; D unclear. This CDR3 has 14 amino acids. Looked up from germline, CDR1 is MNHEY and CDR2 is SVGAGI. V lost 4 bases and J lost 1, with 10 bases in between. In DNA, the CDR3 is TGTGCCAGCAGTTTTTCGGACCGGAACACTGAAGCTTTCTTT. It codes for CASSFSDRNTEAFF.

The J gene is TRBJ1-2, the V gene TRBV19; possibly TRBD1 for D (5 bases). The CDR3 is 13 residues long. V gave up 7 bases and J gave up 1 base, with 10 bases separating them. Germline assignment: CDR1 LNHDA and CDR2 SQIVND (reference sequence). The CDR3 here is CASKPTVNYGYTF. CDR3 in DNA: TGTGCCAGTAAACCGACAGTTAACTATGGCTACACCTTC.

For this clone: This same CDR3 is encoded by further DNA sequences in the sample. The rearrangement uses TRBV25-1 and TRBJ2-5; 9 positions agree with TRBD1. The CDR3 runs 15 residues. V shed 3 bases and J 1 base; nucleotides not matched to a gene: 3. Germline CDR1 and CDR2: MGHDK and SYGVNS. The CDR3 is CASSEDRGSQETQYF. CDR3 nucleotides: TGTGCCAGCAGTGAGGACAGGGGATCCCAAGAGACCCAGTACTTC. Supplemented by reference TRBV25-1 and TRBJ2-5, the full variable domain reads EADIYQTPRYLVIGTGKKITLECSQTMGHDKMYWYQQDPGMELHLIHYSYGVNSTEKGDLSSESTVSRIRTEHFPLTLESARPSHTSQYLCASSEDRGSQETQYFGPGTRLLVL.

The rearrangement joins TRBV7-9 to TRBJ2-5; TRBD1 agrees at 9 bases. The length of the CDR3 is 14 residues. Germline CDR1 and CDR2: SEHNR and FQNEAQ (reference sequence). V shed 5 bases and J 5 bases; nucleotides not matched to a gene: 6. CDR3 sequence (DNA): TGTGCCAGCAGCCCGATACAGGGGGCTGAGACCCAGTACTTC. The encoded protein is CASSPIQGAETQYF.

The J gene is TRBJ2-1, the V gene TRBV7-2, with 8 bases lining up with TRBD1. V trimming: 4 bases; J trimming: 4 bases; junction bases outside the gene matches: 6. Germline CDR1 reads SGHTA; CDR2 reads FQGNSA. The CDR3 is made up of 15 amino acids. The CDR3 here is CASSSRGQIYNEQFF. Here the CDR3 DNA reads TGTGCCAGCAGCTCCAGGGGGCAAATATACAATGAGCAGTTCTTC.

This chain joins TRBV6-1 and TRBJ1-4; a weak D match, TRBD1 (5 bases). The CDR3 extends over 15 amino acids. Looked up from germline, CDR1 is MNHNS and CDR2 is SASEGT. V was shortened by 3 bases and J by 7 bases, with 15 bases between the two germline ends. The CDR3 here is CASSDTPGTGEKLFF. The CDR3 region has the DNA TGTGCCAGCAGTGACACCCCAGGGACGGGTGAAAAACTGTTTTTT.

The chain couples TRBV5-1 to TRBJ2-3; D might be TRBD2 (6 bases). This CDR3 spans 15 amino acids. V lost 0 bases and J 3 bases, leaving 11 bases between the germline ends. Germline V lookup: CDR1 SGHRS, CDR2 YFSETQ. The CDR3 is CASSLEPGETDTQYF. CDR3 nucleotide sequence: TGCGCCAGCAGCTTGGAACCGGGAGAAACAGATACGCAGTATTTT.

The chain links TRBV23-1 to TRBJ2-7; a possible D gene is TRBD2 (6 bases). TRBV23-1 is an open reading frame, and its role is uncertain. The CDR3 runs 15 residues. Trimming stripped 4 bases from V and 1 base from J, with 14 bases between. CDR3 sequence: CASSPGARISYEQYF. CDR3 coding DNA: TGCGCCAGCAGTCCGGGAGCAAGGATTTCCTACGAGCAGTACTTC.

This chain connects TRBV25-1 to TRBJ2-2; D is unresolved. CDR3 length equals 13 residues. Germline assignment: CDR1 MGHDK and CDR2 SYGVNS. V gave up 3 bases and J gave up 6 bases, with 8 bases separating them. The CDR3 loop is CASSEQSAGELFF. The CDR3 DNA reads as TGTGCCAGCAGTGAGCAGTCTGCCGGGGAGCTGTTTTTT.

V and J are TRBV27 and TRBJ1-1, with D uncertain. The CDR3 runs to 12 residues. The V gene lost 5 bases and the J gene lost 11 bases, with 15 bases spanning the gap. Germline CDR1 is MNHEY and CDR2 is SMNVEV (reference sequence). The CDR3 sequence is CASSLRGGRAFF. CDR3 bases: TGTGCCAGCAGTCTCCGAGGAGGGCGGGCTTTCTTT.

The rearrangement links TRBV6-1 to TRBJ1-1; the D gene is possibly TRBD1 (5 bases). Germline V lookup: CDR1 MNHNS, CDR2 SASEGT. The ends were cut back, 0 bases at V and 7 bases at J, with 6 bases in the middle. This CDR3 is built from 12 residues. The DNA for the CDR3 is TGTGCCAGCAGTGAAGCAGGGGTTGAAGCTTTCTTT. This gives the protein CASSEAGVEAFF.

The J gene is TRBJ2-5, the V gene TRBV5-5; D is perhaps TRBD1 (6 bases). The CDR3 has 14 amino acids. V shed 2 bases and J shed 3 bases, with 11 bases lying between them. The germline V gene encodes CDR1 SGHKS and CDR2 YYEKEE (reference sequence). The CDR3 DNA is TGTGCCAGCAGCTTCCTCCGGGACAAAGAGACCCAGTACTTC. Translated: CASSFLRDKETQYF.

V gene TRBV5-6 combines with J gene TRBJ1-2; the D gene is possibly TRBD1 (5 bases). CDR1 is SGHDT and CDR2 is YYEEEE in the germline V gene. Trimming removed 0 bases at V and 5 bases at J, with 11 bases between. CDR3 size: 14 residues. CDR3 sequence: CASSLEGMMYGYTF. CDR3 coding DNA: TGTGCCAGCAGCTTGGAGGGGATGATGTATGGCTACACCTTC.

This chain uses TRBV5-1 with TRBJ1-4, with D possibly matching TRBD1 (5 bases). Germline CDR1 and CDR2: SGHRS and YFSETQ. The CDR3 length is 14 residues. Trimming took off 1 base at V and 8 bases at J, with 12 bases between the two ends. CDR3 protein: CASSLRGAGEKLFF. The CDR3 bases are TGCGCCAGCAGCTTGAGAGGGGCAGGAGAAAAACTGTTTTTT.

This chain connects TRBV19 to TRBJ2-2; D call uncertain. The CDR3 totals 14 residues. The V and J ends lost 6 bases and 3 bases respectively, with 11 bases between them. Germline loops: CDR1 LNHDA, CDR2 SQIVND (reference sequence). CDR3 nucleotides: TGTGCCAGTAGAGACCGACGGTACACCGGGGAGCTGTTTTTT. The encoded protein is CASRDRRYTGELFF.